The 19 T cell receptor beta chains below come from one sample, sequenced in a study of T cells in Graves' hyperthyroidism and ophthalmopathy. Amplification of TCR beta CDR3 regions was performed using RNA transcripts as template. TCR CDR3 underwent first-round RT-PCR with the HTBI primer set. TCRdb passed the multiplex PCR reads through MiXCR, listing each CDR3 protein once. The data show fewer than 650,000 distinct CDR3 sequences, around 15% seen once. What was sequenced was blood. These receptors came from a woman aged 40 to 55 with Graves' hyperthyroidism.

This clonotype has ten or more counts. The genes are TRBV5-1 and TRBJ2-7; 9 bases are a match to TRBD1. CDR1 and CDR2 (germline): SGHRS, YFSETQ. V shed 0 bases and J 4 bases; nucleotides not matched to a gene: 5. The CDR3 runs 15 residues. The CDR3 sequence is CASSLGGQGGYEQYF. Here the CDR3 DNA reads TGCGCCAGCAGCTTGGGGGGACAGGGAGGTTACGAGCAGTACTTC.

This clonotype was counted many times. The chain has TRBV7-9 and TRBJ2-5, with D possibly TRBD1 on 6 matching bases. The CDR3 length is 15 residues. Germline CDR1 SEHNR, CDR2 FQNEAQ (reference sequence). Trimming shortened V by 5 bases and J by 4 bases, and 17 bases separated the two germline ends. Here the CDR3 reads CASSVTGFVGETQYF. As DNA, the CDR3 is TGTGCCAGCAGCGTCACAGGGTTCGTAGGAGAGACCCAGTACTTC.

A few counts support this clonotype. The chain uses TRBV20-1 and TRBJ2-1; possibly TRBD2 for D (6 bases). This CDR3 region has 14 residues. Germline values: CDR1 DFQATT, CDR2 SNEGSKA (reference sequence). V dropped 3 bases and J dropped 3 bases, with 12 bases sitting between them. The CDR3 reads CSARVAANYNEQFF. CDR3 in DNA: TGCAGTGCTAGGGTAGCGGCGAACTACAATGAGCAGTTCTTC.

In this sample, this clonotype turned up many times. The chain couples TRBV5-1 to TRBJ1-2; D is undetermined. CDR3 size: 15 residues. The V gene's germline CDR1 is SGHRS and CDR2 YFSETQ. Trimming pared 0 bases from V and 5 bases from J, leaving 14 bases between. The CDR3 loop is CASSLGPGEGYGYTF. CDR3 coding DNA: TGCGCCAGCAGCTTGGGTCCTGGGGAAGGGTATGGCTACACCTTC.

This clonotype was detected many times. V and J are TRBV2 and TRBJ2-2; TRBD1 might be the D (6 bases). Germline assignment: CDR1 SNHLY and CDR2 FYNNEI. Trimming shortened V by 6 bases and J by 2 bases, and 13 bases separated the two germline ends. The CDR3 sequence is 15 residues long. The CDR3 is CASSVGQINTGELFF. The DNA of the CDR3 is TGTGCCAGCAGCGTCGGACAGATAAACACCGGGGAGCTGTTTTTT.

This clonotype was seen at least ten times. The chain uses TRBV5-1 and TRBJ1-4; D not certain. Trimming left V 3 bases short and J 8 bases short, with 14 bases between. The V gene's germline CDR1 is SGHRS and CDR2 YFSETQ. The CDR3 has 14 residues. CDR3 loop: CASSWRSNEEKLFF. The CDR3 DNA reads as TGCGCCAGCAGCTGGCGGTCGAATGAGGAAAAACTGTTTTTT.

This clonotype was seen at least ten times. The chain couples TRBV2 to TRBJ2-5; 8 bases are a match to TRBD1. J gave up 4 bases and V 6 bases, and 4 bases lay outside the gene matches. This CDR3 contains 13 residues. CDR1 is SNHLY, CDR2 FYNNEI, per germline. The CDR3 DNA reads as TGTGCCAGCAGGGGCACAGGGGGAGAGACCCAGTACTTC. Protein sequence: CASRGTGGETQYF.

This clonotype occurred many times. The rearrangement links TRBV27 to TRBJ1-2; TRBD1 agrees at 7 bases. V shed 5 bases and J 8 bases; nucleotides not matched to a gene: 8. Germline-derived CDR1 and CDR2 are MNHEY and SMNVEV (reference sequence). CDR3 length equals 13 residues. In DNA form, the CDR3 reads TGTGCCAGCAGTCCGACAGGGTCGAAAGGCTACACCTTC. It codes for CASSPTGSKGYTF.

This clonotype was counted many times. This chain links TRBV2 with TRBJ2-7; D is unclear. The germline V gene has CDR1 SNHLY and CDR2 FYNNEI. The ends were cut back, 2 bases at V and 3 bases at J, with 5 bases in the middle. The CDR3 spans 12 residues. The chain's CDR3 is CASSESDYEQYF. As DNA, the CDR3 is TGTGCCAGCAGTGAATCAGACTACGAGCAGTACTTC.

V and J are TRBV20-1 and TRBJ2-5, with TRBD1 identical over 7 bases. Germline lookup yields CDR1 DFQATT and CDR2 SNEGSKA (reference sequence). This CDR3 spans 14 amino acids. Losses at the gene ends were 3 bases for V and 0 bases for J; bases not matched to a gene: 4. The DNA of the CDR3 is TGCAGTGCTAGCCGGGACAGTCACCAAGAGACCCAGTACTTC. This codes for CSASRDSHQETQYF.

The sample holds many counts of this clonotype. The rearrangement uses TRBV3-1 and TRBJ2-3; D may be TRBD2 (5 bases). Trimming shortened V by 5 bases and J by 2 bases, and 17 bases separated the two germline ends. The CDR3 covers 16 residues. Germline loops: CDR1 LGHDT, CDR2 YNNKEL (reference sequence). CDR3 nucleotide sequence: TGTGCCAGCAGCGAAGGAAGAGGACTCCTCACAGATACGCAGTATTTT. Its translation: CASSEGRGLLTDTQYF.

There are many counts of this clonotype. The genes are TRBV7-2 and TRBJ2-4; 10 bases line up with TRBD1. Trimming cost V 3 bases and J 4 bases; bases outside gene matches: 12. Germline lookup yields CDR1 SGHTA and CDR2 FQGNSA. CDR3 length: 18 residues. The CDR3 DNA follows: TGTGCCAGCAGCTTGGGAACGGGACAGGGGAGTTGGAAAAACATTCAGTACTTC. Encoded protein: CASSLGTGQGSWKNIQYF.

This clonotype came up many times. CDR3 protein: CASSFSGERADTQYF. In nucleotides, the CDR3 is TGTGCCAGCAGCTTTTCGGGGGAGAGGGCAGATACGCAGTATTTT. The rearrangement uses TRBV11-3 and TRBJ2-3; a possible D gene is TRBD2 (6 bases). Trimming took off 3 bases at V and 4 bases at J, with 14 bases between the two ends. The CDR3 contains 15 residues. Germline lookup yields CDR1 SGHNT and CDR2 YENEEA.

This clonotype appeared many times. The chain is built from TRBV3-1 and TRBJ1-1; D unclear. From germline, CDR1 is LGHDT and CDR2 YNNKEL (reference sequence). This CDR3 is 12 amino acids long. Trimming took 2 bases from V and 7 from J, leaving 8 bases between them. CDR3 sequence: CASSQLGLEAFF. CDR3 coding DNA: TGTGCCAGCAGCCAACTCGGACTTGAAGCTTTCTTT.

This rearrangement joins TRBV3-1 to TRBJ1-6; perhaps TRBD1 as D (5 bases). Germline V gene lookup returns CDR1 LGHDT and CDR2 YNNKEL (reference sequence). This CDR3 has 14 amino acids. V was pared by 6 bases and J by 4 bases, with 10 bases between. The CDR3 DNA reads TGTGCCAGCAGAGCCGACAGATATAATTCACCCCTCCACTTT. Its translation: CASRADRYNSPLHF.

The rearrangement uses TRBV28 and TRBJ2-5, with 11 bases identical to TRBD1. V shed 7 bases, J shed 2 bases, and the junction held 9 bases outside the gene matches. The CDR3 is 16 amino acids. Germline V CDR1 and CDR2: MDHEN, SYDVKM. Here the CDR3 reads CASIAPGQGGQETQYF. DNA of the CDR3: TGTGCCAGCATTGCGCCGGGACAGGGGGGGCAAGAGACCCAGTACTTC.

This clonotype was seen repeatedly, ten times or more. The chain couples TRBV18 to TRBJ1-1; D is possibly TRBD1 (5 bases). CDR3 size: 14 residues. Deletions cut 6 bases from V and 1 base from J, with 12 bases between. Germline-derived CDR1 and CDR2 are KGHSH and LQKENI. The CDR3 is CASSLKGKNTEAFF. The CDR3 bases are TGTGCCAGCTCCCTCAAGGGGAAGAACACTGAAGCTTTCTTT.

This clonotype has ten or more counts. The J gene is TRBJ1-1, the V gene TRBV18; 7 nucleotides line up with TRBD1. Trimming at V came to 2 bases and at J to 6 bases, leaving 6 bases not matched to a gene. Germline CDR1 and CDR2: KGHSH and LQKENI. This CDR3 region has 14 residues. The CDR3 is CASSPRQGIPEAFF. DNA for the CDR3: TGTGCCAGCTCACCAAGACAGGGAATCCCTGAAGCTTTCTTT.

The chain is built from TRBV10-2 and TRBJ2-1; no firm D call. V lost 4 bases and J lost 4, with 5 bases in between. Germline values: CDR1 WSHSY, CDR2 SAAADI. The CDR3 is 12 amino acids. Written as DNA, the CDR3 is TGCGCCAGCAGTGTGATATACAATGAGCAGTTCTTC. Amino acids: CASSVIYNEQFF.